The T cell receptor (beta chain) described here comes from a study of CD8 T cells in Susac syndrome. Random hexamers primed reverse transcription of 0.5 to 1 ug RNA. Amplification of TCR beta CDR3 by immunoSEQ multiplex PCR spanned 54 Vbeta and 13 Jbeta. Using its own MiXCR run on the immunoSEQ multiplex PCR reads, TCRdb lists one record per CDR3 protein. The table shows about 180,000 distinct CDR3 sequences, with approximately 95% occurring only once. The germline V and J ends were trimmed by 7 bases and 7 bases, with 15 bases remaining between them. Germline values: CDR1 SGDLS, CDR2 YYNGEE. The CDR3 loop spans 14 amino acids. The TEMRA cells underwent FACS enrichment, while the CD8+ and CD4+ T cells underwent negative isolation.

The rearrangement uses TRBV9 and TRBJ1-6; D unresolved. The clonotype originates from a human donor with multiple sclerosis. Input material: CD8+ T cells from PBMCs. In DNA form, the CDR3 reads TGTGCCAGCTCAGCCGGGGAAGGCAATTCACCCCTCCACTTT. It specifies CASSAGEGNSPLHF.